The T cell receptor (beta chain) under discussion was sequenced for a study of identical twins. Healthy Caucasian donors formed the entire cohort. cDNA molecules carried unique molecular identifiers, and template switching added a universal primer site. MiXCR, applied by TCRdb to the 5' RACE reads, yields one record per CDR3 protein. The sample includes more than 650,000 distinct CDR3 sequences, around 6.1% of them seen just once. Overall study findings and caveats: Models came in too low on out-of-frame TCR alpha sharing in monozygotic twins.

This clonotype appeared many times. Its antigen remains unidentified. Unmatched junction bases numbered 8, after V lost 6 bases and J lost 3 bases. CDR3 length equals 16 residues. Germline CDR1 MNHNS, CDR2 SASEGT. The TCR sequence derives from a man aged 18 to 29 in good health. The material sequenced was naive T cells sorted from blood. The chain employs TRBV6-1 and TRBJ1-6; 7 nucleotides line up with TRBD1. DNA for the CDR3: TGTGCCAGCAGATCACAGGGGACCCACTATAATTCACCCCTCCACTTT. Amino acid sequence: CASRSQGTHYNSPLHF.